This entry lists 25 T cell receptor beta chains sequenced from one sample in a study of shared clonotypes between healthy human individuals. Naive CD8 populations comprised CD45RO-negative cells positively selected for CCR7, excluding terminally differentiated effector memory CD45RA+ cells. The method was immunoSEQ multiplex PCR; TCRdb's version includes in-frame clones alone and lacks a portion of them. The table includes approximately 720,000 clones, about 90% detected once. The sample taken for sequencing was naive CD8+ T cells sorted from blood. Receptor source: a man aged 30 to 39 in good health.

The chain recombines TRBV25-1 with TRBJ1-1, with D unresolved. Germline values: CDR1 MGHDK, CDR2 SYGVNS. The CDR3 runs to 14 residues. Trimming cost V 1 base and J 1 base, with 7 bases left between them. CDR3 sequence reads: CASSEFDPNTEAFF. The CDR3 DNA follows: TGTGCCAGCAGTGAATTCGACCCGAACACTGAAGCTTTCTTT. Looking up the rest from reference TRBV25-1 and TRBJ1-1 gives the full variable domain: EADIYQTPRYLVIGTGKKITLECSQTMGHDKMYWYQQDPGMELHLIHYSYGVNSTEKGDLSSESTVSRIRTEHFPLTLESARPSHTSQYLCASSEFDPNTEAFFGQGTRLTVV.

The CDR3: CASSPYRSGTETQYF. The CDR3 DNA follows: TGCGCCAGCAGCCCCTATCGGTCGGGAACTGAGACCCAGTACTTC. This rearrangement joins TRBV4-3 to TRBJ2-5; D is perhaps TRBD2 (5 bases). The germline V gene has CDR1 LGHNA and CDR2 YSLEER. The CDR3 has 15 amino acids. V lost 4 bases and J 5 bases, leaving 17 bases between the germline ends.

This clone occurred many times. This sequence joins TRBV18 and TRBJ2-3, with D possibly being TRBD2 (6 bases). Germline CDR1 is KGHSH and CDR2 is LQKENI. Between the trimmed V and J ends, which lost 5 bases and 1 base, there was a span of 19 bases. The CDR3 sequence is 17 residues long. The chain's CDR3 is CASSSPSGGRRTDTQYF. DNA of the CDR3: TGTGCCAGCTCATCCCCCTCAGGAGGGCGCCGCACAGATACGCAGTATTTT.

V usage is TRBV19 and J usage is TRBJ2-1; TRBD2 is a possible D gene (6 bases). This CDR3 has 15 residues. The germline CDR1 and CDR2 sequences are LNHDA and SQIVND (reference sequence). V was clipped by 7 bases and J by 2 bases, with 15 bases between them. CDR3 region: CASNPSASTYNEQFF. CDR3 in DNA: TGTGCCAGTAACCCTAGCGCCTCCACCTACAATGAGCAGTTCTTC.

This chain connects TRBV11-2 to TRBJ2-2; 7 nucleotides agree with TRBD2. J lost 1 base, V lost 0 bases, and 5 bases had no gene match. CDR3 size: 17 residues. Germline values: CDR1 SGHAT, CDR2 FQNNGV. The CDR3 here is CASSLDRDYVNTGELFF. The CDR3 nucleotides read TGTGCCAGCAGCTTAGACAGGGACTACGTGAACACCGGGGAGCTGTTTTTT.

The V and J genes are TRBV14 and TRBJ1-5; no definite D call. The CDR3 is made up of 17 amino acids. Germline CDR1 and CDR2: SGHDN and FVKESK. V shed 0 bases and J shed 4 bases, with 16 bases lying between them. The CDR3 sequence is CASSQEIDDLKNQPQHF. CDR3 DNA: TGTGCCAGCAGCCAAGAGATTGACGACCTAAAGAATCAGCCCCAGCATTTT.

This chain links TRBV7-9 with TRBJ2-1; D is unclear. Trimming stripped 2 bases from V and 9 bases from J, with 14 bases between. This CDR3 region has 14 residues. Per the germline V gene, CDR1 is SEHNR and CDR2 is FQNEAQ (reference sequence). The CDR3 DNA is TGTGCCAGCAGCTTAAGGCAGACGCCGCCTGAGCAGTTCTTC. It encodes CASSLRQTPPEQFF.

The rearrangement links TRBV4-3 to TRBJ2-7; 7 bases match TRBD1. Germline values: CDR1 LGHNA, CDR2 YSLEER. V dropped 5 bases and J dropped 2; count of bases not matched to a gene: 3. The CDR3 is 13 amino acids. The CDR3 coding sequence is TGCGCCAGCAGCTTAGGGACAGCCTACGAGCAGTACTTC. It translates to CASSLGTAYEQYF.

This clone was picked up one time. This rearrangement joins TRBV27 to TRBJ1-2; a weak D match, TRBD1 (5 bases). V gave up 6 bases and J gave up 0 bases, with 17 bases separating them. Germline V gene sequence: CDR1 MNHEY, CDR2 SMNVEV (reference sequence). The CDR3 spans 16 residues. The CDR3 nucleotides read TGTGCCAGCAGCCAGTTGCCCGGGGGACCTAACTATGGCTACACCTTC. Translating gives CASSQLPGGPNYGYTF.

V usage is TRBV27 and J usage is TRBJ2-5; D ambiguous. The length of the CDR3 is 13 residues. With 10 bases removed from V and 2 bases from J, the gap between germline ends came to 14 bases. Germline-derived CDR1 and CDR2 are MNHEY and SMNVEV (reference sequence). As DNA, the CDR3 is TGTGCCACAGCCCCAGCAAATCAAGAGACCCAGTACTTC. Translating gives CATAPANQETQYF.

This chain joins TRBV11-1 and TRBJ2-7; no reliable D call. CDR1 and CDR2 from the germline V gene are SGHAT and FQDESV (reference sequence). With 2 bases removed from V and 3 bases from J, the gap between germline ends came to 14 bases. The CDR3 has 15 amino acids. The CDR3 sequence: CASSLIRYGGYEQYF. Written as DNA, the CDR3 is TGTGCCAGCAGCTTAATCAGGTACGGCGGCTACGAGCAGTACTTC.

This chain connects TRBV7-9 to TRBJ2-2; D is perhaps TRBD2 (5 bases). Germline CDR1 is SEHNR and CDR2 is FQNEAQ (reference sequence). V was pared by 2 bases and J by 7 bases, with 11 bases between. The CDR3 has 14 amino acids. CDR3 in amino acids: CASSLHTEDGELFF. The CDR3 nucleotides read TGTGCCAGCAGCTTACACACGGAGGACGGGGAGCTGTTTTTT.

The chain carries TRBV7-3 and TRBJ2-7; D ambiguous. The CDR3 is 13 residues long. The V and J ends lost 2 bases and 2 bases respectively, with 7 bases between them. In germline, CDR1 is SGHTA, CDR2 FQGTGA. CDR3 nucleotides: TGTGCCAGCAGCTTAGGCGGAACCTACGAGCAGTACTTC. Protein product: CASSLGGTYEQYF.

The V and J genes are TRBV7-2 and TRBJ2-7; D remains ambiguous. Germline loops: CDR1 SGHTA, CDR2 FQGNSA. V lost 1 base, J lost 2 bases, and 9 bases lay in between. CDR3 length equals 14 residues. Here the CDR3 DNA reads TGTGCCAGCAGCTTAGAACGGCAAGCCTACGAGCAGTACTTC. Translated: CASSLERQAYEQYF.

The gene calls are TRBV10-2 and TRBJ2-7; 8 bases are a match to TRBD2. V dropped 6 bases and J dropped 3; count of bases not matched to a gene: 10. In germline, CDR1 is WSHSY, CDR2 SAAADI. This CDR3 is built from 15 residues. CDR3 DNA: TGCGCCAGCAGAGAGGGCGCGGGAGGACTCTACGAGCAGTACTTC. It encodes CASREGAGGLYEQYF.

The chain carries TRBV21-1 and TRBJ2-1; the table's D call, TRBD2, was not checked against the DNA. TRBV21-1 is described as a pseudogene. The CDR3 contains 17 residues. The CDR3 reads CASSKMGLAGGRNEQFF. The CDR3 region has the DNA TGTGCCAGCAGCAAAATGGGACTAGCGGGAGGTAGGAATGAGCAGTTCTTC.

The chain is built from TRBV10-2 and TRBJ1-4, with D possibly TRBD1 on 5 matching bases. This CDR3 has 16 residues. The germline gives CDR1 WSHSY, CDR2 SAAADI. Trimming took 4 bases from V and 4 from J, leaving 16 bases between them. CDR3 region: CASSGDGPTNNEKLFF. CDR3 nucleotide sequence: TGCGCCAGCAGTGGGGACGGACCAACGAATAATGAAAAACTGTTTTTT.

The CDR3 loop is CASSLGYTEQFF. CDR3 nucleotides: TGTGCCAGCAGCTTGGGGTATACGGAGCAGTTCTTC. The chain is built from TRBV7-9 and TRBJ2-1; D is ambiguous. This CDR3 comprises 12 residues. Trimming removed 3 bases at V and 10 bases at J, with 10 bases between. The germline V gene has CDR1 SEHNR and CDR2 FQNEAQ (reference sequence).

This clone is a singleton in its sample. The chain is built from TRBV28 and TRBJ2-7, with D perhaps matching TRBD2 (6 bases). The CDR3 length is 14 residues. Trimming left V 5 bases short and J 5 bases short, with 16 bases between. CDR1 and CDR2 from the germline V gene are MDHEN and SYDVKM. The CDR3 reads CASSPRLVRNEQYF. In nucleotides, the CDR3 is TGTGCCAGCAGTCCGAGACTAGTGCGCAACGAGCAGTACTTC.

This clone was detected once. The chain employs TRBV25-1 and TRBJ2-5, with unresolved D. The CDR3 consists of 13 residues. Trimming pared 4 bases from V and 4 bases from J, leaving 10 bases between. The germline gives CDR1 MGHDK, CDR2 SYGVNS. CDR3 residues: CASSGSLGETQYF. CDR3 DNA: TGTGCCAGCAGTGGCTCTTTGGGAGAGACCCAGTACTTC. The complete variable domain, with remaining parts taken from reference TRBV25-1 and TRBJ2-5, reads EADIYQTPRYLVIGTGKKITLECSQTMGHDKMYWYQQDPGMELHLIHYSYGVNSTEKGDLSSESTVSRIRTEHFPLTLESARPSHTSQYLCASSGSLGETQYFGPGTRLLVL.

The rearrangement links TRBV7-3 to TRBJ2-1; D possibly corresponds to TRBD2 (6 bases). CDR1 SGHTA and CDR2 FQGTGA come from the germline V gene. This CDR3 comprises 15 residues. V gave up 5 bases and J gave up 3 bases, with 14 bases separating them. The CDR3 spells CASSGASDYYNEQFF. The DNA of the CDR3 is TGTGCCAGCAGCGGGGCTAGCGACTACTACAATGAGCAGTTCTTC.

The rearrangement links TRBV29-1 to TRBJ1-2, with a weak D call TRBD1 (6 bases). Germline CDR1 reads SQVTM; CDR2 reads ANQGSEA. V shed 6 bases and J shed 2 bases, with 13 bases lying between them. This CDR3 region has 13 residues. CDR3 loop: CSVQGLGNYGYTF. CDR3 coding DNA: TGCAGCGTCCAGGGGTTAGGAAACTATGGCTACACCTTC.

The chain recombines TRBV7-9 with TRBJ2-3; the D is unclear. V gave up 5 bases and J gave up 4 bases, with 13 bases separating them. The CDR3 totals 14 residues. Germline V CDR1 and CDR2: SEHNR, FQNEAQ (reference sequence). In nucleotides, the CDR3 is TGTGCCAGCAGCCCACGACAAGGGCCAGATACGCAGTATTTT. It specifies CASSPRQGPDTQYF.

In its sample, this clone was seen once. The rearrangement links TRBV5-1 to TRBJ2-7, with D perhaps matching TRBD1 or TRBD2 (6 bases each). Germline V gene lookup returns CDR1 SGHRS and CDR2 YFSETQ. The CDR3 covers 17 residues. Deletions cut 2 bases from V and 0 bases from J, with 18 bases between. For the CDR3, the DNA is TGCGCCAGCAGCTTCCCCGGGGGACACCGCGCCTCCTACGAGCAGTACTTC. This codes for CASSFPGGHRASYEQYF. The whole variable domain, filled in from reference TRBV5-1 and TRBJ2-7, reads KAGVTQTPRYLIKTRGQQVTLSCSPISGHRSVSWYQQTPGQGLQFLFEYFSETQRNKGNFPGRFSGRQFSNSRSEMNVSTLELGDSALYLCASSFPGGHRASYEQYFGPGTRLTVT.

The chain recombines TRBV30 with TRBJ2-7; D is perhaps TRBD1 or TRBD2 (6 bases each). This CDR3 comprises 13 residues. CDR1 and CDR2 from the germline V gene are GTSNPN and SVGIG (reference sequence). Trimming pared 1 base from V and 7 bases from J, leaving 14 bases between. The CDR3 nucleotides read TGTGCCTGGAGTGCCGGGACGGGGGCTGAGCAGTACTTC. It translates to CAWSAGTGAEQYF.